The entry below gives a single T cell receptor beta chain sequence along with its context. What it binds is not known. CDR3 length: 14 amino acids. CDR1 is MNHEY, CDR2 SVGAGI, per germline. J was trimmed by 4 bases and V by 2 bases; bases with no gene match: 4. The time point is: cycle 4 day 1 (C4D1), after more than five weeks of nivolumab. Each and every patient relapsed after autologous stem cell transplantation, and patients got differing brentuximab vedotin exposure. This specimen belongs to a study of PD-1 blockade in classical Hodgkin lymphoma. Study observations and caveats: Patients excluded were those beginning nivolumab under 1 year after ASCT.

Sequenced by immunoSEQ multiplex PCR; TCRdb stores in-frame clones only, minus some. The repertoire holds about 64,000 clones, with under 95% as singletons. This chain connects TRBV6-5 to TRBJ1-1; 7 bases are a match to TRBD1. This receptor was taken from a human donor with classical Hodgkin lymphoma. The input for sequencing was peripheral blood mononuclear cells (PBMCs), taken before the fourth cycle of nivolumab. CDR3 DNA sequence: TGTGCCAGCAGTTACAGGACAGGAAGCACTGAAGCTTTCTTT. Its protein is CASSYRTGSTEAFF.